Sequencing of this TCR beta chain was carried out in a study of shared clonotypes between healthy human individuals. In the study overall: A couple of women and a few men aged 18 to 49 served as donors.

The protocol was immunoSEQ multiplex PCR, while the TCRdb copy is restricted to in-frame clones and leaves out a portion. The data contain 2 million to 3 million clones, over 85% of them singletons. The CDR3 is 14 amino acids. V shed 0 bases and J shed 7 bases, with 14 bases lying between them. CDR1 is SGHRS, CDR2 YFSETQ, per germline. Sequencing input: naive CD4+ T cells from PBMCs. Subset given: CD45RA+ positively selected. The V call is TRBV5-1, the J call TRBJ2-7; D remains ambiguous. The sequence was collected from a man aged 18 to 30 in good health. Some clones in this sample may be carry-over from other donors' samples. CDR3 DNA: TGCGCCAGCAGCTTGGTTCTGATTAAAGGGGAGCAGTACTTC. The encoded protein is CASSLVLIKGEQYF.